The rows below give T cell receptor beta chains drawn from one sample of a study of cytomegalovirus exposure and HLA in healthy donors. Assay: immunoSEQ multiplex PCR; the TCRdb copy retains only in-frame clones and omits some. The sample has about 190,000 clones, about four fifths seen once. The sample was PBMCs. These receptors came from a man aged 18 to 30 in good health and CMV-seronegative. Both conserved end residues are part of each CDR3. D genes are given only for firm matches. Some rows have no size entry. The others give once, few or many, or a class for an expanded clone.

TRBD2	TRBV11-2	NA	TRBJ2-1	TGTGCCAGCAGCTTAGATCTTCGAGCGGGAGGGCTCTACAATGAGCAGTTCTTC	CASSLDLRAGGLYNEQFF
TRBD1	TRBV2	NA	TRBJ2-7	TGTGCCAGCAGTGTTGACAGGGGTAACTACGAGCAGTACTTC	CASSVDRGNYEQYF
TRBD1	TRBV4-1	NA	TRBJ2-2	TGCGCCAGCAGCCAGGACCACAGGGGAGCGGACGGGGAGCTGTTTTTT	CASSQDHRGADGELFF
TRBD2	TRBV11-2	NA	TRBJ2-2	TGTGCCAGCAGCTTAGGGACTAGCGGGCACGGGGAGCTGTTTTTT	CASSLGTSGHGELFF
TRBD1	TRBV9	NA	TRBJ1-4	TGTGCCAGCAGCGTAGGGACAGGGCCCTCCGAAAAACTGTTTTTT	CASSVGTGPSEKLFF
TRBD2	TRBV7-9	NA	TRBJ2-7	TGTGCCAGCAGACCTAGCGGGGGACCCTACGAGCAGTACTTC	CASRPSGGPYEQYF
TRBD2	TRBV5-6	NA	TRBJ2-5	TGTGCCAGCAGCGGTCGGCAGCGGGAGATGGGAGAGACCCAGTACTTC	CASSGRQREMGETQYF
TRBD2	TRBV7-9	NA	TRBJ2-1	TGTGCCAGCAGCGCGGGAGGGAATTTTTACAATGAGCAGTTCTTC	CASSAGGNFYNEQFF
TRBD1	TRBV19	NA	TRBJ1-5	TGTGCCAGTAGATACTGGACAGGGGACAATCAGCCCCAGCATTTT	CASRYWTGDNQPQHF
NA	TRBV4-1	NA	TRBJ1-4	TGCGCCAGCAGAGGGGGTAATGAAAAACTGTTTTTT	CASRGGNEKLFF
TRBD1	TRBV19	NA	TRBJ2-1	TGTGCCAGTAGTTACCCCTGGGACAGAGCAGAAGGGAATGAGCAGTTCTTC	CASSYPWDRAEGNEQFF
NA	TRBV27	NA	TRBJ1-6	TGTGCCAGCAGTTTAGTCCCCCTGGAGAATTCACCCCTCCACTTT	CASSLVPLENSPLHF
NA	TRBV7-2	NA	TRBJ1-6	TGTGCCAGCAGCTTTATGGACAGAAATAATTCACCCCTCCACTTT	CASSFMDRNNSPLHF
TRBD1	TRBV12-5	NA	TRBJ1-6	TGTGCTAGTGGTTCGACAGGACAGGGGGCGCCGAAACCCCTCCACTTT	CASGSTGQGAPKPLHF
TRBD1	TRBV7-9	NA	TRBJ2-7	TGTGCCAGCAGCCCGGGACAGGGGGCTCGGCAGTACTTC	CASSPGQGARQYF
NA	TRBV5-1	few	TRBJ2-7	TGCGCCAGCAGCTTGGATTGGGGGGGACAGGTAAATATATCGCCCTACGAGCAGTACTTC	CASSLDWGGQVNISPYEQYF
NA	TRBV14	NA	TRBJ2-5	TGTGCCAGCAGCCAAGCTCTGCGTCAAGAGACCCAGTACTTC	CASSQALRQETQYF
NA	TRBV2	NA	TRBJ2-2	TGTGCCAGCAGTGCCAGGAACACCGGGGAGCTGTTTTTT	CASSARNTGELFF